One and the same sample provided the 8 T cell receptor beta chains below, sequenced in a study of regulatory T cells in long-lasting Graves disease (dated by TCRdb to the early 2020s). This specimen's time point label, per the study, means: newly diagnosed GD, antithyroid drugs for less than 3 months. For both TCR sequencing and RNA sequencing, RNA was extracted from PBMCs using TRIzol. Library preparation used multiplex PCR. Sequenced using an Illumina HiSeq 4000. To build TCR beta libraries, CDR3 regions were amplified by Arm-PCR using iRepertoire HTBI primers. The public reads were quality trimmed at Q25 with fastp and then assembled into clones with MiXCR by TCRdb, keeping productive beta chains. Each record represents a unique CDR3 protein, reported with the most common genes and DNA among its rows. The sample yields 350,000 to 500,000 distinct CDR3 sequences; around 15% were counted once. In total, the top ten clones hold over 15% of the sample.

These records were also assigned to another study, of T cells in Graves' hyperthyroidism and ophthalmopathy.

The sample was peripheral blood mononuclear cells (PBMCs), taken at new diagnosis, from a patient treated with antithyroid drugs. All receptors derive from a woman in her forties or fifties with Graves disease. Donor details come from another sample of the same person, matched by shared clones.

This clonotype was detected only a few times. A read error is possible here, since a much larger clone lies one base away. The chain carries TRBV27 and TRBJ2-5; no reliable D call. The CDR3 runs 16 residues. Germline-derived CDR1 and CDR2 are MNHEY and SMNVEV (reference sequence). CDR3 DNA sequence: TGTGCCAGCAGTTACAGTTATCGCCGGGCCCAAGAGTCCCAGTACTTC. This gives the protein CASSYSYRRAQESQYF.

This clonotype was counted between two and nine times. J is TRBJ2-3 and V is TRBV4-2, with 14 bases matching TRBD2. V trimming: 1 base; J trimming: 4 bases; junction bases outside the gene matches: 4. The CDR3 runs 17 residues. Germline V CDR1 and CDR2: LGHNA, YNFKEQ. In nucleotides, the CDR3 is TGTGCCAGCAGCCAAGCCGGGACTAGCGGGAGACCAGATACGCAGTATTTT. It encodes CASSQAGTSGRPDTQYF.

This clonotype has ten or more counts. V is TRBV6-1 and J is TRBJ1-2; 7 nucleotides align to TRBD1. Germline V lookup: CDR1 MNHNS, CDR2 SASEGT. The CDR3 loop spans 14 amino acids. With V trimmed by 6 bases and J by 4 bases, 8 bases remained unmatched. CDR3 in amino acids: CASSPSGTAYGYTF. The CDR3 DNA follows: TGTGCCAGCAGCCCCTCCGGGACAGCCTATGGCTACACCTTC.

The table lists this clonotype with many counts. The rearrangement uses TRBV28 and TRBJ2-5, with TRBD2 matching over 7 bases. The CDR3 consists of 13 residues. The germline V gene encodes CDR1 MDHEN and CDR2 SYDVKM. V lost 9 bases to trimming and J lost 2 bases; unmatched junction nucleotides: 6. In DNA form, the CDR3 reads TGTGCCAGTATCCCTAGCGGACAAGAGACCCAGTACTTC. Its protein is CASIPSGQETQYF.

This clonotype was counted at least ten times. V is TRBV30 and J is TRBJ2-4; D gene uncertain. Per germline, CDR1 GTSNPN and CDR2 SVGIG (reference sequence). V shed 0 bases and J shed 0 bases, with 9 bases lying between them. The CDR3 covers 15 residues. The DNA for the CDR3 is TGTGCCTGGAGTGTTTTCGGTCTAGCCAAAAACATTCAGTACTTC. It is translated as CAWSVFGLAKNIQYF. The full variable domain, completed using reference TRBV30 and TRBJ2-4, is SQTIHQWPATLVQPVGSPLSLECTVEGTSNPNLYWYRQAAGRGLQLLFYSVGIGQISSEVPQNLSASRPQDRQFILSSKKLLLSDSGFYLCAWSVFGLAKNIQYFGAGTRLSVL.

This clonotype showed up many times. The J gene is TRBJ2-5, the V gene TRBV7-9; D may be TRBD1 (5 bases). The CDR3 loop spans 14 amino acids. Germline V gives CDR1 SEHNR, CDR2 FQNEAQ (reference sequence). Trimming took 3 bases from V and 4 from J, leaving 12 bases between them. CDR3 loop: CASSFAWGRETQYF. Written as DNA, the CDR3 is TGTGCCAGCAGCTTCGCGTGGGGCCGAGAGACCCAGTACTTC.

This clonotype appeared a few times. The chain combines TRBV5-6 with TRBJ1-1, with TRBD1 matching 10 bases. Germline values: CDR1 SGHDT, CDR2 YYEEEE. After removal of 4 bases from V and 11 bases from J, the junction contained 14 bases not matched to a gene. The CDR3 sequence is 15 residues long. This CDR3 reads CASSLRQDRGLLAFF. DNA of the CDR3: TGTGCCAGCAGCCTACGACAAGACAGGGGGCTTTTGGCTTTCTTT.

This clonotype was detected ten times or more. The junction and the germline gene differ at one end; a read error may be behind it. J is TRBJ2-1 and V is TRBV7-2; 8 positions agree with TRBD2. Germline V gene data show CDR1 as SGHTA and CDR2 as FQGNSA. The CDR3 loop spans 14 amino acids. The CDR3 reads CASSLLREGAHSDF. The CDR3 bases are TGTGCCAGCAGCTTACTACGGGAGGGCGCCCATTCGGACTTC. Together with reference TRBV7-2 and TRBJ2-1, the CDR3 gives the full variable domain: GAGVSQSPSNKVTEKGKDVELRCDPISGHTALYWYRQSLGQGLEFLIYFQGNSAPDKSGLPSDRFSAERTGGSVSTLTIQRTQQEDSAVYLCASSLLREGAHSDFGPGTRLTVL.